The 26 T cell receptor beta chains reported below all come from one sample, sequenced in a study of shared clonotypes between healthy human individuals. The table came from immunoSEQ multiplex PCR; TCRdb's copy has only in-frame clones and leaves some out. The sample records more than 2,000,000 clones, 85% to 95% being singletons. The sample comprised naive CD4+ T cells sorted from blood. The subset: CD45RA+ positively selected. These receptor sequences come from a man between 18 and 35 years old in good health.

The rearrangement uses TRBV5-6 and TRBJ2-7; 7 bases are a match to TRBD2. Germline trimming cut 1 base from V and 5 bases from J; bases unmatched to any gene: 9. This CDR3 is built from 15 residues. Germline V gene sequence: CDR1 SGHDT, CDR2 YYEEEE. The CDR3, as DNA: TGTGCCAGCAGCTTGAGGCGGGAGAAAGTGGACGAGCAGTACTTC. It is translated as CASSLRREKVDEQYF. Drawing the rest from reference TRBV5-6 and TRBJ2-7, the complete variable domain is DAGVTQSPTHLIKTRGQQVTLRCSPKSGHDTVSWYQQALGQGPQFIFQYYEEEERQRGNFPDRFSGHQFPNYSSELNVNALLLGDSALYLCASSLRREKVDEQYFGPGTRLTVT.

V and J are TRBV5-4 and TRBJ1-2; no firm D call. CDR1 and CDR2 (germline): SGHNT, YYREEE (reference sequence). The V and J ends lost 3 bases and 2 bases respectively, with 14 bases between them. CDR3 length equals 15 residues. The chain's CDR3 is CASSSPAEENYGYTF. The CDR3 bases are TGTGCCAGCAGCTCCCCGGCGGAAGAGAACTATGGCTACACCTTC.

The rearrangement uses TRBV4-1 and TRBJ2-7; D not resolved. The CDR3 spans 15 residues. The V end was cut by 0 bases, the J end by 4 bases, with 13 bases between. Germline V gene data show CDR1 as MGHRA and CDR2 as YSYEKL. CDR3 sequence: CASSQDALDPYEQYF. For the CDR3, the DNA is TGCGCCAGCAGCCAAGACGCATTGGATCCATACGAGCAGTACTTC.

The CDR3 DNA is TGTGCCAGTAGTGACGTTATGGGTCGAGACTACGAGCAGTACTTC. Translated, it gives CASSDVMGRDYEQYF. The chain uses TRBV19 and TRBJ2-7; D is unresolved. Trimming removed 5 bases at V and 3 bases at J, with 17 bases between. Germline-derived CDR1 and CDR2 are LNHDA and SQIVND (reference sequence). The CDR3 consists of 15 residues.

The chain links TRBV6-6 to TRBJ1-1; TRBD1 is a possible D gene (5 bases). The CDR3 loop spans 15 amino acids. V shed 4 bases and J shed 3 bases, with 15 bases lying between them. Germline V gives CDR1 MNHNY, CDR2 SVGAGI (reference sequence). DNA for the CDR3: TGTGCCAGCAGTTTCCCCCAGGGTGTAGACACTGAAGCTTTCTTT. Encoded protein: CASSFPQGVDTEAFF.

This clone appeared a single time. The rearrangement links TRBV5-1 to TRBJ2-3; D remains unclear. With 3 bases removed from V and 6 bases from J, the gap between germline ends came to 14 bases. CDR3 length: 14 residues. Germline loops: CDR1 SGHRS, CDR2 YFSETQ. The CDR3 nucleotides read TGCGCCAGCAGCTGGGGTCAGGCCACTGATACGCAGTATTTT. Amino acids: CASSWGQATDTQYF.

The chain links TRBV5-1 to TRBJ2-3; D possibly corresponds to TRBD1 (6 bases). V gave up 4 bases and J gave up 2 bases, with 14 bases separating them. Germline CDR1 and CDR2: SGHRS and YFSETQ. The CDR3 extends over 15 amino acids. This chain's CDR3 is CASSREQGTTDTQYF. As DNA, the CDR3 is TGCGCCAGCAGCCGAGAACAGGGCACCACAGATACGCAGTATTTT.

This clone was detected once. The CDR3 spells CASSKRTGIMDTEAFF. In DNA, the CDR3 is TGCGCCAGCAGCAAGCGGACAGGGATTATGGACACTGAAGCTTTCTTT. V and J are TRBV4-3 and TRBJ1-1; 8 nucleotides agree with TRBD1. The CDR3 loop spans 16 amino acids. CDR1 and CDR2 (germline): LGHNA, YSLEER. Trimming took 5 bases from V and 3 from J; bases not matched to a gene: 11.

V is TRBV7-6 and J is TRBJ2-5; the D is unclear. Trimming stripped 6 bases from V and 4 bases from J, with 15 bases between. The CDR3 length is 14 residues. Germline values: CDR1 SGHVS, CDR2 FNYEAQ. DNA for the CDR3: TGTGCCAGCAGACCGAAAACTGGGGTAGAGACCCAGTACTTC. Its protein product is CASRPKTGVETQYF. Variable domain in full (rest from reference TRBV7-6 and TRBJ2-5): GAGVSQSPRYKVTKRGQDVALRCDPISGHVSLYWYRQALGQGPEFLTYFNYEAQQDKSGLPNDRFSAERPEGSISTLTIQRTEQRDSAMYRCASRPKTGVETQYFGPGTRLLVL.

The chain couples TRBV7-2 to TRBJ2-1, with TRBD1 identical over 8 bases. Germline CDR1 and CDR2: SGHTA and FQGNSA. The CDR3 has 17 residues. J lost 6 bases, V lost 0 bases, and 10 bases had no gene match. This CDR3 is CASSLAPTGAPTNEQFF. The CDR3 DNA is TGTGCCAGCAGCTTAGCTCCGACAGGGGCCCCCACCAATGAGCAGTTCTTC. Looking up the rest from reference TRBV7-2 and TRBJ2-1 gives the full variable domain: GAGVSQSPSNKVTEKGKDVELRCDPISGHTALYWYRQSLGQGLEFLIYFQGNSAPDKSGLPSDRFSAERTGGSVSTLTIQRTQQEDSAVYLCASSLAPTGAPTNEQFFGPGTRLTVL.

The V call is TRBV7-2, the J call TRBJ2-7; unclear D gene. V lost 5 bases and J lost 0, with 17 bases in between. This CDR3 comprises 16 residues. Germline lookup yields CDR1 SGHTA and CDR2 FQGNSA. The CDR3, as DNA: TGTGCCAGCAGCAAAGTAACGGCGGTACCCTCCTACGAGCAGTACTTC. Amino acids: CASSKVTAVPSYEQYF.

The chain has TRBV28 and TRBJ1-4, with 9 bases matching TRBD1. Looked up from germline, CDR1 is MDHEN and CDR2 is SYDVKM. The trim removed 8 bases at V and 6 bases at J, leaving 4 bases unmatched. The CDR3 consists of 13 residues. CDR3 residues: CASFTGGYEKLFF. The DNA of the CDR3 is TGTGCCAGCTTTACAGGGGGCTATGAAAAACTGTTTTTT.

CDR3 DNA: TGTGCCAGCAGCTACAGGCCCGGTTCCGAAAAACTGTTTTTT. It translates to CASSYRPGSEKLFF. V is TRBV5-6 and J is TRBJ1-4, with D possibly being TRBD1 (5 bases). CDR1 and CDR2 from the germline V gene are SGHDT and YYEEEE. CDR3 size: 14 residues. Trimming removed 3 bases from V and 8 bases from J, with 14 bases in between.

The J gene is TRBJ2-7, the V gene TRBV28, with 9 bases aligning to TRBD1. Germline CDR1 is MDHEN and CDR2 is SYDVKM. The CDR3 length is 15 residues. With V trimmed by 4 bases and J by 4 bases, 8 bases remained unmatched. The CDR3 DNA is TGTGCCAGCAGTTCCCCGGGACAGGGTCTTTACGAGCAGTACTTC. Its translation is CASSSPGQGLYEQYF.

The chain is built from TRBV5-1 and TRBJ1-1, with 8 bases that match TRBD1. CDR3 length equals 15 residues. Germline CDR1 is SGHRS and CDR2 is YFSETQ. Trimming took 0 bases from V and 7 from J; bases not matched to a gene: 8. CDR3 in DNA: TGCGCCAGCAGCTTGGCCTTGACAGGGGCGGGTGAAGCTTTCTTT. Amino acids: CASSLALTGAGEAFF.

Of note for this clone: Other DNA sequences in this sample translate to the same CDR3. The V call is TRBV11-2, the J call TRBJ1-1; D not certain. The CDR3 covers 15 residues. The germline gives CDR1 SGHAT, CDR2 FQNNGV. V lost 0 bases and J lost 0, with 8 bases in between. CDR3 protein: CASSLEGRVNTEAFF. As DNA, the CDR3 is TGTGCCAGCAGCTTAGAGGGCCGAGTGAACACTGAAGCTTTCTTT.

The V gene is TRBV6-5, the J gene TRBJ2-2; D gene ambiguous. This CDR3 is 15 amino acids long. Trimming removed 0 bases at V and 7 bases at J, with 12 bases between. Germline V gene sequence: CDR1 MNHEY, CDR2 SVGAGI. CDR3 in amino acids: CASSYSIGLGGELFF. In nucleotides, the CDR3 is TGTGCCAGCAGTTACTCGATAGGGTTGGGCGGGGAGCTGTTTTTT.

This clone was counted a single time. V and J are TRBV29-1 and TRBJ1-5; tentative D call: TRBD1 (5 bases). This CDR3 is 13 amino acids long. V was cut by 7 bases and J by 2 bases, with 12 bases left in between. Germline loops: CDR1 SQVTM, CDR2 ANQGSEA. As DNA, the CDR3 is TGCAGCGGAAATGGGGGGGGCAATCAGCCCCAGCATTTT. This encodes CSGNGGGNQPQHF. Variable domain in full (rest from reference TRBV29-1 and TRBJ1-5): SAVISQKPSRDICQRGTSLTIQCQVDSQVTMMFWYRQQPGQSLTLIATANQGSEATYESGFVIDKFPISRPNLTFSTLTVSNMSPEDSSIYLCSGNGGGNQPQHFGDGTRLSIL.

Worth noting for this clone: Other DNA variants within this sample encode the same CDR3. The rearrangement links TRBV7-2 to TRBJ2-3, with TRBD2 identical over 11 bases. CDR1 and CDR2 (germline): SGHTA, FQGNSA. Trimming removed 4 bases from V and 0 bases from J; junction bases left unmatched: 3. The CDR3 is made up of 16 amino acids. This chain's CDR3 is CASSSGLAGSTDTQYF. CDR3 nucleotide sequence: TGTGCCAGCAGCTCAGGACTAGCGGGTAGCACAGATACGCAGTATTTT.

This rearrangement joins TRBV7-9 to TRBJ2-1; D is ambiguous. With 1 base removed from V and 9 bases from J, the gap between germline ends came to 10 bases. CDR1 is SEHNR and CDR2 is FQNEAQ in the germline V gene (reference sequence). The CDR3 has 13 residues. CDR3 DNA: TGTGCCAGCAGCTTAGACGGCCTGTTTGAGCAGTTCTTC. Amino acids: CASSLDGLFEQFF.

Worth noting for this clone: Other DNA sequences in this specimen translate into the identical CDR3. V and J are TRBV25-1 and TRBJ1-4; D possibly corresponds to TRBD1 (5 bases). The CDR3 consists of 14 residues. Germline values: CDR1 MGHDK, CDR2 SYGVNS. Trimming removed 3 bases from V and 0 bases from J, with 5 bases in between. CDR3 loop: CASSDRATNEKLFF. Here the CDR3 DNA reads TGTGCCAGCAGTGACAGGGCAACTAATGAAAAACTGTTTTTT.

This chain joins TRBV7-8 and TRBJ1-5; 7 bases agree with TRBD1. Germline V gene sequence: CDR1 SGHVS, CDR2 FQNEAQ. With V trimmed by 1 base and J by 6 bases, 12 bases remained unmatched. The CDR3 is 17 residues long. CDR3 sequence reads: CASSLEGRGSRRQPQHF. CDR3 coding DNA: TGTGCCAGCAGCTTAGAGGGCAGGGGGAGTCGTCGTCAGCCCCAGCATTTT.

This clone was picked up one time. V usage is TRBV6-5 and J usage is TRBJ2-5, with 8 bases aligning to TRBD2. This CDR3 region has 16 residues. Germline CDR1 is MNHEY and CDR2 is SVGAGI. After removal of 0 bases from V and 2 bases from J, the junction contained 5 bases not matched to a gene. DNA for the CDR3: TGTGCCAGCAGTTACTCAGCGGGGGTCGGTCAAGAGACCCAGTACTTC. Amino acid sequence: CASSYSAGVGQETQYF.

The genes are TRBV2 and TRBJ1-4; D is ambiguous. This CDR3 contains 15 residues. V lost 8 bases and J 7 bases, leaving 20 bases between the germline ends. The germline gives CDR1 SNHLY, CDR2 FYNNEI. The CDR3 coding sequence is TGTGCCAGCCGCGTACAGATCTTTAGGTCTGAAAAACTGTTTTTT. As protein: CASRVQIFRSEKLFF.

In regard to this clone: This same CDR3 is encoded by further DNA sequences in the sample. The chain is built from TRBV5-1 and TRBJ2-7; 9 nucleotides line up with TRBD1. Germline trimming cut 3 bases from V and 2 bases from J; bases unmatched to any gene: 3. This CDR3 comprises 14 residues. Germline V gene data show CDR1 as SGHRS and CDR2 as YFSETQ. The CDR3 DNA follows: TGCGCCAGCAGCTCTGGACAGGGGACCTACGAGCAGTACTTC. Translated: CASSSGQGTYEQYF.

This clone was counted only a few times. This chain uses TRBV5-1 with TRBJ2-2; TRBD1 might be the D (6 bases). V lost 4 bases and J lost 1, with 8 bases in between. Germline-derived CDR1 and CDR2 are SGHRS and YFSETQ. CDR3 length: 14 residues. DNA for the CDR3: TGCGCCAGCAGCGTGACAGGGAACACCGGGGAGCTGTTTTTT. Residues: CASSVTGNTGELFF.